Listed below are T cell receptor beta chains from one sample, sequenced in a study of CD8 T cells in ankylosing spondylitis. TCRdb processed the 5' RACE reads anew with MiXCR; each CDR3 protein has one entry. The sample lists 85,000 to 100,000 distinct CDR3 sequences; about 8.8% were seen once. The sequenced sample was blood, either unsorted or a sorted T cell fraction (not recorded which). Source of these receptors: a male donor with ankylosing spondylitis or in good health (not recorded which). CDR3s include the opening cysteine and the closing phenylalanine or tryptophan. A D gene is named only where the DNA matches it firmly. Clone sizes are given selectively: once, few, many, or a class where the clone is expanded.

>TRBD1|NA|TRBV7-4|TRBJ1-3
CASSTLTGFNTIYF
TGTGCCAGCAGCACACTGACAGGGTTTAACACCATATATTTT
>NA|few|TRBV20-1|TRBJ2-1
CSARPLFTKADLSYNEQFF
TGCAGTGCTCGCCCCCTCTTCACTAAAGCGGACCTCTCCTACAATGAGCAGTTCTTC
>TRBD1|many|TRBV3-1|TRBJ2-2
CASSQDRGRGQDTGELFF
TGTGCCAGCAGCCAAGATCGGGGCAGGGGGCAAGACACCGGGGAGCTGTTTTTT
>NA|many|TRBV9|TRBJ2-3
CASSVDIRDTQYF
TGTGCCAGCAGCGTAGATATAAGGGATACGCAGTATTTT
>TRBD2|NA|TRBV5-4|TRBJ2-7
CASSLEPGTSGEASYEQYF
TGTGCCAGCAGCTTGGAGCCCGGGACTAGCGGGGAAGCTTCCTACGAGCAGTACTTC
>TRBD1|many|TRBV12-3/TRBV12-4|TRBJ2-7
CASRRTGGGIYEQYF
TGTGCCAGCAGACGTACAGGGGGCGGAATCTACGAGCAGTACTTC
>TRBD1|many|TRBV7-2|TRBJ1-2
CASSLGDRGQVGYTF
TGTGCCAGCAGCTTAGGGGACAGGGGGCAGGTTGGCTACACCTTC
>TRBD2|NA|TRBV11-3|TRBJ2-1
CASRQRGSYNEQFF
TGTGCCAGCAGGCAGCGGGGGAGCTACAATGAGCAGTTCTTC
>NA|many|TRBV29-1|TRBJ2-5
CSVGGRQNQETQYF
TGCAGCGTCGGGGGGCGGCAGAATCAAGAGACCCAGTACTTC
>NA|NA|TRBV5-1|TRBJ1-3
CASSLTNFRSGNTIYF
TGCGCCAGCAGCTTGACAAACTTCAGATCTGGAAACACCATATATTTT
>NA|many|TRBV18|TRBJ2-4
CASSRTDGKNIQYF
TGTGCCAGCTCACGGACAGATGGCAAAAACATTCAGTACTTC
>TRBD2|few|TRBV9|TRBJ2-2
CASNGGLDTGELFF
TGTGCCTCAAACGGGGGGTTGGACACCGGGGAGCTGTTTTTT
>NA|many|TRBV6-5|TRBJ1-1
CASSSSVSNTEAFF
TGTGCCAGCAGTTCATCAGTCAGTAACACTGAAGCTTTCTTT
>TRBD1|many|TRBV24-1|TRBJ1-5
CATSPRGLGQPQHF
TGTGCCACCAGCCCCAGGGGGCTTGGGCAGCCCCAGCATTTT
>NA|many|TRBV7-3|TRBJ2-6
CASSPNRDNLSGANVLTF
TGTGCCAGCAGCCCTAACCGGGACAACCTCTCTGGGGCCAACGTCCTGACTTTC
>NA|many|TRBV19|TRBJ1-1
CASSRQENTEAFF
TGTGCCAGTAGTAGGCAGGAGAACACTGAAGCTTTCTTT
>NA|many|TRBV7-2|TRBJ2-7
CASSLFPGGTYEQYF
TGTGCCAGCAGCTTATTCCCAGGGGGGACCTACGAGCAGTACTTC
>NA|NA|TRBV7-6|TRBJ2-6
CASSSGGLGANVLTF
TGTGCTAGCAGCTCCGGGGGGCTCGGGGCCAACGTCCTGACTTTC
>TRBD1|NA|TRBV23-1|TRBJ2-1
CASSQSGTGPYNEQFF
TGCGCCAGCAGTCAATCGGGGACAGGGCCTTACAATGAGCAGTTCTTC
>NA|many|TRBV18|TRBJ1-5
CASSPPQQPQHF
TGTGCCAGCTCACCACCGCAACAGCCCCAGCATTTT
>NA|few|TRBV7-2|TRBJ2-7
CASSFGPAYEQYF
TGTGCCAGCAGCTTTGGACCGGCCTACGAGCAGTACTTC